The clone carrying this TCR beta chain has only a few counts. Its antigen is currently unknown. Germline values: CDR1 SGHRS, CDR2 YFSETQ. V was trimmed by 4 bases and J by 1 base, leaving 8 bases between them. The length of the CDR3 is 13 residues. The data are from a study of T-cell reconstitution after alpha-beta-depleted transplantation in children. Study-wide findings and caveats: T-cell counts and diversity at one year post-transplant came mainly from newly produced T cells.

Unique molecular identifiers were built into the TCRbeta library. TCRdb recomputed calls from the PCR reads with MiXCR, one row per CDR3 protein. The sample includes about 310,000 distinct CDR3 sequences, over 20% of them seen just once. This rearrangement joins TRBV5-1 to TRBJ1-1; the D is unclear. The starting material was PBMCs, mostly from graft donor cells, obtained 180 days after TCRalphabeta/CD19-depleted stem cell transplant. This receptor was identified in a male patient younger than 18 who had a stem cell transplant for acute lymphoblastic leukemia, so the T cells may come from the graft donor. The CDR3 coding sequence is TGCGCCAGCAGCCCCGGCTCGAACACTGAAGCTTTCTTT. This translates into CASSPGSNTEAFF.